There are many counts of the clone carrying this TCR beta chain. CDR3-region Arm-PCR and iRepertoire HTBI primers produced the TCR beta libraries. One entry per CDR3 protein results from TCRdb running MiXCR on the multiplex PCR reads. The repertoire consists of a few hundred thousand distinct CDR3 sequences, with roughly 17% occurring once and the leading ten covering 20%. This specimen belongs to a study of regulatory T cells in long-lasting Graves disease. The CDR3 has 14 amino acids. The V gene lost 1 base and the J gene lost 4 bases, with 10 bases spanning the gap. The germline V gene encodes CDR1 SGHAT and CDR2 FQNNGV. Stated time point: newly diagnosed GD, antithyroid drugs for less than 3 months. TCR sequences were obtained from RNA taken from PBMCs. A further study also used this sample, focusing on T cells in Graves' hyperthyroidism and ophthalmopathy.

Material: peripheral blood mononuclear cells (PBMCs), obtained at new diagnosis, from a patient treated with antithyroid drugs. The genes are TRBV11-2 and TRBJ2-5; D remains ambiguous. The receptor comes from a woman aged 18 to 35 with Graves disease. In DNA form, the CDR3 reads TGTGCCAGCAGCTTAGGGGCCCCCCCAGAGACCCAGTACTTC. It codes for CASSLGAPPETQYF.